This TCR beta chain emerged from a study of T cell repertoires in aging, cancer and after chemotherapy. Study-wide results and caveats: No conclusions about immunological memory after chemotherapy can be drawn from the repertoire data. Age-matched healthy donors had significantly more diverse, less clonal blood TCR repertoires than untreated cancer patients. Median generation probability rose over the chemotherapy interval in each cancer cohort, suggesting rebound thymic output.

The germline V gene has CDR1 MNHNS and CDR2 SASEGT. The CDR3 is made up of 12 amino acids. Trimming took 6 bases from V and 7 from J, leaving 12 bases between them. Amplification of TCR beta used genomic DNA extracted from peripheral blood. This clonotype is medium-sized by share. What it binds is unknown. A mixed TRB-A/B primer pool amplified rearranged TRB by multiplex touch-down PCR. Each CDR3 protein gets one entry after TCRdb re-called the multiplex PCR reads with MiXCR. The table shows approximately 6,300 distinct CDR3 sequences, with more than 30% occurring only once. The chain links TRBV6-1 to TRBJ1-2; D is possibly TRBD1 (5 bases). The sequence came from a human donor with a blood cancer. The sample was blood. CDR3 nucleotides: TGTGCCAGCAGCGCAGGGACGCGTGGCTACACCTTC. Translated, it gives CASSAGTRGYTF.